A selection of T cell receptor beta chains follows, all from one sample in a study of siplizumab effects on memory and regulatory T cells. Clones were read by immunoSEQ multiplex PCR, and TCRdb kept only the in-frame ones, dropping some. The repertoire holds some 70,000 clones, with 88% as singletons. Sequenced sample: Tregs sorted from blood. These receptors originate from a human donor in good health. The CDR3 runs from the conserved cysteine through the conserved F or W. Each record gives: clone size, J gene, V gene, D gene, CDR3 DNA, CDR3 protein. The D gene is left open where the match is weak. Clone size appears in some rows only: once, few, many, or a class for an expanded clone.

>.|TRBJ2-1|TRBV7-9|.
TGTGCCAGCAGCTTAGGCAATGAGCAGTTCTTC
CASSLGNEQFF
>.|TRBJ2-7|TRBV29-1|.
TGCAGCGTTGGTTTTCCCTACGAGCAGTACTTC
CSVGFPYEQYF
>.|TRBJ2-1|TRBV25-1|TRBD2
TGTGCCAGCAGTGAACCAAGCGGGAGGGCCAGGTTCTTC
CASSEPSGRARFF
>.|TRBJ1-5|TRBV28|.
TGTGCCAGCAGTTTGGGCAGGGGAGTCAATCAGCCCCAGCATTTT
CASSLGRGVNQPQHF
>.|TRBJ2-3|TRBV4-2|.
TGTGCCAGCAGCCAAGACCGCCTACCCCCCGGGGATACGCAGTATTTT
CASSQDRLPPGDTQYF
>.|TRBJ2-2|TRBV7-3|.
TGTGCCAGCAGCTTAACGAACACCGGGGAGCTGTTTTTT
CASSLTNTGELFF
>.|TRBJ2-1|TRBV20-1|.
TGCAGTGCTCAGAGACGGGAGCAGTTCTTC
CSAQRREQFF
>.|TRBJ1-1|TRBV11-1|.
TGTGCCAGCAGCCCGGGTTTTCGCAGTATCAACACTGAAGCTTTCTTT
CASSPGFRSINTEAFF
>.|TRBJ2-7|TRBV7-2|.
TGTGCCAGCAGGAAAACCGCGATCTCGACTAGCTCCTACGAGCAGTACTTC
CASRKTAISTSSYEQYF
>.|TRBJ1-2|TRBV9|TRBD1
TGTGCCAGCAGCGTAGCCCCAGGGACAGACTATGGCTACACCTTC
CASSVAPGTDYGYTF
>.|TRBJ1-2|TRBV30|.
TGTGCCTGGAGTCGGGAGGGTGGCTACACCTTC
CAWSREGGYTF
>.|TRBJ2-7|TRBV11-2|TRBD1
TGTGCCAGCAGCTACGCCGGGACAGCCTACGAGCAGTACTTC
CASSYAGTAYEQYF
>.|TRBJ1-5|TRBV4-1|TRBD1
TGCGCCAGCAGCCAAGAGTCGCGGGACAGGGGGTACTATAGCAATCAGCCCCAGCATTTT
CASSQESRDRGYYSNQPQHF
>.|TRBJ2-2|TRBV18|.
TGTGCCAGCTCAGCTAGCGAGGGGAACACCGGGGAGCTGTTTTTT
CASSASEGNTGELFF
>few|TRBJ2-2|TRBV21-1|.
TGTGCCAGCAGCCACAGGGGGTATGAGGACACCGGGGAGCTGTTTTTT
CASSHRGYEDTGELFF
>.|TRBJ2-7|TRBV2|.
TGTGCCAGCAGCCCGGGACCAAATTACGAGCAGTACTTC
CASSPGPNYEQYF
>.|TRBJ1-5|TRBV30|.
TGTGCCTGGAGTAAGAAGGTCAATCAGCCCCAGCATTTT
CAWSKKVNQPQHF
>.|TRBJ1-1|TRBV7-9|TRBD1
TGTGCCAGCAGCACCCGGGACAGGGGTTGGGCTTTCTTT
CASSTRDRGWAFF
>once|TRBJ2-1|TRBV6-1|.
TGTGCCAGCAGTGAAAGGGCAGGGGTGCGCAATGAGCAGTTCTTC
CASSERAGVRNEQFF
>.|TRBJ2-5|TRBV7-3|.
TGTGCCAGCAGCGGAGAGACCCAGTACTTC
CASSGETQYF
>once|TRBJ1-1|TRBV7-8|TRBD1
TGTGCCAGCAGCAAAGGACAGGGGAGGACTGAAGCTTTCTTT
CASSKGQGRTEAFF
>.|TRBJ1-2|TRBV29-1|.
TGCAGCGTTGGCTCAGCTAACTATGGCTACACCTTC
CSVGSANYGYTF
>.|TRBJ2-2|TRBV7-2|TRBD1
TGTGCCAGCAGCGCGTACGGGACAGGGAGTACCGGGGAGCTGTTTTTT
CASSAYGTGSTGELFF
>.|TRBJ1-5|TRBV10-3|TRBD1
TGTGCCATCAGTCCTCAGGGGGGTCAGCCCCAGCATTTT
CAISPQGGQPQHF
>.|TRBJ2-5|TRBV19|.
TGTGCCAGTAGTATTTTGAGGGGGGCCACAGAGACCCAGTACTTC
CASSILRGATETQYF
>.|TRBJ2-7|TRBV15|TRBD2
TGTGCCACCAGCAGAGATCAAAGGTCGACTAGCGGGAGGCTGTACGAGCAGTACTTC
CATSRDQRSTSGRLYEQYF
>once|TRBJ2-3|TRBV7-9|TRBD2
TGTGCCAGCAGCTTAAGGGGACTAGCGGCAGATACGCAGTATTTT
CASSLRGLAADTQYF
>.|TRBJ1-2|TRBV11-3|TRBD1
TGTGCCAGCAGCTTAGAGGGGACAGGGGGCGATGGCTACACCTTC
CASSLEGTGGDGYTF